This T cell receptor beta chain is drawn from a study (dated by TCRdb to 2022 to 2024). Study-level results and caveats: According to the authors, more investigation is needed, including longitudinal sampling and evaluation of a control group.

PBMCs were isolated from peripheral blood, and genomic DNA from unsorted PBMCs was used for TCR beta sequencing. TCR beta chain repertoires were profiled by survey-level sequencing on the immunoSEQ platform. Concerning the study's data processing: Repertoire diversity was measured with the inverse Simpson index, and CDR3 amino acid length spectratypes and V-J pairing frequencies were compared. TCR beta CDR3 sequences were matched against VDJdb to annotate clonotypes specific to SARS-CoV-2, CMV, influenza A and EBV. TCRdb provides this immuneACCESS table in a form limited to in-frame rearrangements. Some clones are lacking; in checked studies, under half of them reflect an unresolved V gene, and why the rest are absent is not known. V and J calls plus clone size are reproduced from that table; the DNA served to infer D and trimming. Counted in this sample were tens of thousands of clones; just over 90% of them appeared once. Clones ranked in the top ten supply about 10% of the sample.

The germline V gene encodes CDR1 PRHDT and CDR2 FYEKMQ (reference sequence). The CDR3 starts with the cysteine, ends with the phenylalanine, and has 13 residues. The read is trimmed to its CDR3 DNA, 39 bases read in frame from base 1. V drops 5 bases and J drops 0 bases, leaving 8 bases in between. With respect to this clone: What antigen it recognizes has not been identified. No quality values exist for individual bases; no much larger clone is one base distant.

This receptor was taken from a man aged 35 to 55 with rheumatoid arthritis. This chain is built from TRBV13 and TRBJ2-7, with the D gene call left open. Sequencing was done on a sample of PBMCs. This receptor has the CDR3 CASSPKDSYEQYF. In nucleotides, the sequence is TGTGCCAGCAGCCCAAAAGACTCCTACGAGCAGTACTTC.